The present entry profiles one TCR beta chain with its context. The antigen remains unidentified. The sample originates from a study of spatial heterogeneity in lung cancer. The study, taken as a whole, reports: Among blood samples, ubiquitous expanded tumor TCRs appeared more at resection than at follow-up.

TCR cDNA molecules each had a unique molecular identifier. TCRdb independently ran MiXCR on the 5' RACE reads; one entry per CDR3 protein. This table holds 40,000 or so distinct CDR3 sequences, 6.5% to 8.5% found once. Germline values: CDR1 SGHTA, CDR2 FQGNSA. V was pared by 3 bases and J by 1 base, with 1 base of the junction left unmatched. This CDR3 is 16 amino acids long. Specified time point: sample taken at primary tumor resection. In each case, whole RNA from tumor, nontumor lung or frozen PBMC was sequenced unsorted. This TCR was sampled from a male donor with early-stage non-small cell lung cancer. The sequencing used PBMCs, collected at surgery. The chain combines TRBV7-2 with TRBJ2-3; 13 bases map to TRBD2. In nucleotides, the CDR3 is TGTGCCAGCAGCTTCGGACTAGCGGGGGGCACAGATACGCAGTATTTT. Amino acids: CASSFGLAGGTDTQYF. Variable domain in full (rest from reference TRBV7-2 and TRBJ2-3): GAGVSQSPSNKVTEKGKDVELRCDPISGHTALYWYRQSLGQGLEFLIYFQGNSAPDKSGLPSDRFSAERTGGSVSTLTIQRTQQEDSAVYLCASSFGLAGGTDTQYFGPGTRLTVL.